The 3 T cell receptor beta chains reported below all come from one sample, sequenced in a study of T cell repertoires in ileal Crohn's disease. Time point here: neoterminal ileum biopsy at postoperative endoscopy, about 6 months after surgery. Only in-frame clones appear in the TCRdb table, and some are missing; sequencing was by immunoSEQ multiplex PCR. This sample has more than 60,000 clones, with 85% to 90% found just once. The sample consisted of ileal tissue. The receptors originated from an adult with Crohn's disease.

This clone was seen only once. J is TRBJ1-2 and V is TRBV12-5, with D maybe TRBD1 (5 bases). The CDR3 runs to 19 residues. From germline, CDR1 is LGHNT and CDR2 FRNRAP. The V and J ends lost 0 bases and 3 bases respectively, with 23 bases between them. The CDR3 DNA reads as TGTGCTAGTGGTTTGGTACTCGGAGGGGAGAATCCCTTAGACTATGGCTACACCTTC. Translating it yields CASGLVLGGENPLDYGYTF.

The V call is TRBV27, the J call TRBJ2-2; no clear D. The V end lost 6 bases, the J end lost 0 bases, and 14 bases lay between the germline ends. Germline-derived CDR1 and CDR2 are MNHEY and SMNVEV (reference sequence). This CDR3 contains 16 residues. The CDR3 sequence: CASRQKIFANTGELFF. The CDR3 nucleotides are TGTGCCAGCAGACAGAAAATCTTTGCGAACACCGGGGAGCTGTTTTTT.

The chain employs TRBV5-1 and TRBJ1-2; D might be TRBD1 (6 bases). This CDR3 comprises 19 residues. The V end was cut by 0 bases, the J end by 7 bases, with 28 bases between. Per germline, CDR1 SGHRS and CDR2 YFSETQ. CDR3 coding DNA: TGCGCCAGCAGCTTGGGAGCCCGGGTGGGGGCGATCTCCTATCGTGGCTACACCTTC. The encoded protein is CASSLGARVGAISYRGYTF.